This TCR beta chain was captured by sequencing in a study of T cell repertoires in cytomegalovirus infection. About the research overall: Indications of both CMV infection and matching HLA type were provided by public TCR beta signatures. Findings and caveats of the study: The response measured ex vivo was dominated by TCR beta clonotypes (HLA-C-restricted and CMV-specific).

In TCRdb, the reads were re-called with MiXCR into one record per CDR3 protein. The sample comprises approximately 250,000 distinct CDR3 sequences, approximately 22% of which are singletons, and 18% rests with the top ten. This CDR3 comprises 12 residues. Germline CDR1 is MDHEN and CDR2 is SYDVKM. The V end lost 5 bases, the J end lost 4 bases, and 9 bases lay between the germline ends. This clonotype was seen only a few times. Its specificity is not known. The chain carries TRBV28 and TRBJ2-7; D not resolved. Material for sequencing was CD8+ T cells from PBMCs. The sequence came from a human donor in good health (CMV status not recorded). Some clones in this sample may be carry-over from other donors' samples. This CDR3 is CASSTARYEQYF. The DNA of the CDR3 is TGTGCCAGCAGTACCGCAAGGTACGAGCAGTACTTC.